This TCR beta chain was retrieved from a study of T cells in Graves' hyperthyroidism and ophthalmopathy. Overall study: Peripheral blood was collected at initial diagnosis, before any treatment.

Germline-derived CDR1 and CDR2 are SGHVS and FQNEAQ. The V segment lost 4 bases and the J segment 1 base; nucleotides outside the gene matches: 6. CDR3 size: 16 residues. Newly diagnosed patients aged 18 to 65 had hyperthyroidism of under 2 months' duration. Based on clinical symptoms, serum thyroxine and TRAb, thyroid ultrasound and orbital computed tomography, diagnoses were reached. It was RNA transcripts that yielded the amplified TCR beta CDR3 regions. TCR CDR3 regions were first amplified by RT-PCR with HTBI primers. One entry per CDR3 protein, called by TCRdb with MiXCR from the multiplex PCR reads. The sample yields about 180,000 distinct CDR3 sequences, approximately 15% seen once.

The V and J genes are TRBV7-8 and TRBJ2-1, with 8 bases that match TRBD1. The TCR comes from a woman aged 50 to 65 with Graves' hyperthyroidism. The material sequenced was blood. The CDR3 region is CASSSHRGESYNEQFF. As DNA, the CDR3 is TGTGCCAGCAGCTCCCACAGGGGGGAATCCTACAATGAGCAGTTCTTC.